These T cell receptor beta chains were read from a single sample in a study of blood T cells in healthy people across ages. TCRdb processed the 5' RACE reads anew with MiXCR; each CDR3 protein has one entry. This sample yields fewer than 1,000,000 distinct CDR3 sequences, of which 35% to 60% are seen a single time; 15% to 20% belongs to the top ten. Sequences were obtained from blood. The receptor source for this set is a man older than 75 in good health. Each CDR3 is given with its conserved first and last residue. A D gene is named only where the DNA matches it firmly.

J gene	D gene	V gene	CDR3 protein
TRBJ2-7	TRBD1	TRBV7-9	CASSFGQGYYEQYF
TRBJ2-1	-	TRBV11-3	CASSLDRSYNEQFF
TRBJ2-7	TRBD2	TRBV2	CASVVGLAGSYEQYF
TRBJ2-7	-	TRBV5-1	CASSVQGGAPYEQYF
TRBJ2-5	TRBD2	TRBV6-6	CASSQPTGFPSGVTYF
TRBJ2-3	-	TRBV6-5	CASSSTGGTQYF
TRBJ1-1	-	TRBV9	CASTAGRVGTEAFF
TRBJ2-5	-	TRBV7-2	CASSLSWGGETQYF
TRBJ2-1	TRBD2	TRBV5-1	CASSLDGLASEQFF
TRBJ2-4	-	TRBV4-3	CASSQDWEAKNIQYF
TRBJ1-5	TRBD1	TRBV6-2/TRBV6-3	CASNPTGVGQPQHF
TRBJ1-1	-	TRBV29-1	CSARQMNTEAFF
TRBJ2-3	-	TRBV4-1	CASCEDYLTDTQYF
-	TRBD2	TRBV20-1	CSARDATSGYDTETQYF
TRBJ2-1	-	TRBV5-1	CASSATPGEAQFF
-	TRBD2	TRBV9	CASSVGVAGGNYEQYF
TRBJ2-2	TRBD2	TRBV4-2	CASSPRASGHRGGELFF
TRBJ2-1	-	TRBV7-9	CASSGNEQFF
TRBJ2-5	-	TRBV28	CASKATDQETQYF
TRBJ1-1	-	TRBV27	CASRPWGAENTEAFF
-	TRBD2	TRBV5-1	CASSSSGTSGYEQYF
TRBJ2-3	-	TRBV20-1	CSAPLGDLLDTQYF
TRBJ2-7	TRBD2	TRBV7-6	CASSLAGAGGSYEQYF
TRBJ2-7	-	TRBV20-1	CSARAEDSYEQYF
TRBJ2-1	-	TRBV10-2	CAISVTTANEQFF
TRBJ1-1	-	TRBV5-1	CASSLGPTNTEAFF
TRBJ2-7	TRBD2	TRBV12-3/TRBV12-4	CASSGGVARYEQYF
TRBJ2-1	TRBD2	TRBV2	CASSEVSGLAGGEQFF
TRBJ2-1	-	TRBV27	CASISRYNEQFF
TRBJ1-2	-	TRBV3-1	CASSQVNYGYTF
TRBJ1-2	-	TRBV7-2	CASSAGVRDGYTF
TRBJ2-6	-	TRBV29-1	CGAYTGANVLTF
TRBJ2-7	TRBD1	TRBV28	CASVGTEGQGYEQYF
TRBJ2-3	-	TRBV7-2	CASSARFIGADTQYF
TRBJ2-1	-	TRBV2	CASSDWRPGSSYNEQFF
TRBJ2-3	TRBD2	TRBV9	CASSVALAGVGDTQYF
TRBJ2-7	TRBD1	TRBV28	CASSVRTGAQYEQYF
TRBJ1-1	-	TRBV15	CATSRGGTNTEAFF
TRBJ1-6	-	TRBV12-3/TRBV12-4	CASSLGTHNSPLHF
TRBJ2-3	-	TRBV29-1	CSVAKGEGDTQYF
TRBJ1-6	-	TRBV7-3	CASSQLEGGPLHF
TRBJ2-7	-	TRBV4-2	CASSRGTGGAYEQYF
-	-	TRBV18	CASSPRVAEQYF
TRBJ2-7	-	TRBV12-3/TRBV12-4	CASSRSGHLAYEQYF
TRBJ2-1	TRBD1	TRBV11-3	CASSPGTGKGGEQFF
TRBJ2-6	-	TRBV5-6	CASSLLDRLRSGANVLTF
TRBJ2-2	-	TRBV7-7	CASSLRPEPPGELFF
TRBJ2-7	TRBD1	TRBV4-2	CASSQEPSGQGTYEQYF